The entry below describes one TCR beta chain. This CDR3 contains 15 residues. Trimming at V came to 5 bases and at J to 7 bases, leaving 13 bases not matched to a gene. The germline gives CDR1 MDHEN, CDR2 SYDVKM. In terms of age and location, participants ranged from about 18 to 95 years and lived in around 22 US areas. Participant reports of clinical history set cohort assignment. Study processing details: Quantification of nucleated cells was approximated via reference gene primer amplification. Some clones are missing from TCRdb's copy, which holds only in-frame ones; the method was immunoSEQ multiplex PCR. That table is the source of V, J and clone size, and D and trimming were worked out from the DNA. The data show 200,000 to 250,000 clones, 87% seen once. This entry comes from a study of blood T cell repertoires in COVID-19. Background on the study: Sites in the United States, Italy and Spain provided acute and convalescent COVID-19 samples.

Material: PBMCs or T cells enriched from blood (not recorded which). The receptor comes from a man between 18 and 35 years old with acute COVID-19. V gene TRBV28 combines with J gene TRBJ1-2; TRBD1 agrees at 7 bases. Written as DNA, the CDR3 is TGTGCCAGCAGTCCACCATCGACAGGGCTGTTTGGCTACACCTTC. It translates to CASSPPSTGLFGYTF.